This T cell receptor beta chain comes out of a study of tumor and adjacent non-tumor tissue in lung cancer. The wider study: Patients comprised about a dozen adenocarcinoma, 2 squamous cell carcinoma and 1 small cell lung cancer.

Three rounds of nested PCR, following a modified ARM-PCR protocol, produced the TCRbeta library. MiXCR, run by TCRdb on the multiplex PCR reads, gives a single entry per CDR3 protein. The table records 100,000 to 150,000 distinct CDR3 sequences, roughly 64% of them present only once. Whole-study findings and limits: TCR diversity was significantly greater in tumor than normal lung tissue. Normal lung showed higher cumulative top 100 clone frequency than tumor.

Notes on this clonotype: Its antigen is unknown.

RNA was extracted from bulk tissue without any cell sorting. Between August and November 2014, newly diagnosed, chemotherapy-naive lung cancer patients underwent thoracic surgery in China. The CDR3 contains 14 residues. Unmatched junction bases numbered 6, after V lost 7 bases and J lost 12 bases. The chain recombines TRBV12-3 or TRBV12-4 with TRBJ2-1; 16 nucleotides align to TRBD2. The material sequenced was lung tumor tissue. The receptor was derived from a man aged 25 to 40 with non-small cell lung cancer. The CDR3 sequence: CASIPGTSGGGQFF. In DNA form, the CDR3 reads TGTGCCAGCATTCCCGGGACTAGCGGGGGGGGGCAGTTCTTC.